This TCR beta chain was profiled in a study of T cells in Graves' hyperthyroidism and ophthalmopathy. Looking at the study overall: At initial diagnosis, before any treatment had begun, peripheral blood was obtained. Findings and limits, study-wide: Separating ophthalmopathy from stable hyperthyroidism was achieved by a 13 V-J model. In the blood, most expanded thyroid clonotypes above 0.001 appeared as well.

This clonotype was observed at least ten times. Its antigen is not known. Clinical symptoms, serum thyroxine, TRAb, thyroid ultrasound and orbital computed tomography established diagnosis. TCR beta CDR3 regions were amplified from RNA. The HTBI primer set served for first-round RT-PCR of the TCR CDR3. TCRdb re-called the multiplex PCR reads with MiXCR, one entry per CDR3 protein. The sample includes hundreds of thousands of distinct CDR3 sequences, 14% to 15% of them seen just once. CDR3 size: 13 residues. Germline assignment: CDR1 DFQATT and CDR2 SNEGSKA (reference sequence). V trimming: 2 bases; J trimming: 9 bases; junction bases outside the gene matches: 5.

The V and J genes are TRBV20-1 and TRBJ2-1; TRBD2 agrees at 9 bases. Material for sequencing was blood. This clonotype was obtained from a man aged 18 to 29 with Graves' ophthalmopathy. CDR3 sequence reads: CSARLAGWVEQFF. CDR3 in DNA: TGCAGTGCTAGACTAGCGGGATGGGTTGAGCAGTTCTTC.